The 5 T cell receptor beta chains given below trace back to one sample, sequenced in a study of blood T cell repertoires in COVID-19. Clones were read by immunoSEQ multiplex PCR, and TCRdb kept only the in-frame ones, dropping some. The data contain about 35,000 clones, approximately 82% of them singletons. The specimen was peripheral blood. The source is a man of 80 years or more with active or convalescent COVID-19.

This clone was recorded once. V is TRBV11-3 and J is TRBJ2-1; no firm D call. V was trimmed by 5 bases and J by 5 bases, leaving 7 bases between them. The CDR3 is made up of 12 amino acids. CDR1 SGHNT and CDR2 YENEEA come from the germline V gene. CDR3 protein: CASSKLNNEQFF. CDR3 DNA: TGTGCCAGCAGCAAACTTAACAATGAGCAGTTCTTC.

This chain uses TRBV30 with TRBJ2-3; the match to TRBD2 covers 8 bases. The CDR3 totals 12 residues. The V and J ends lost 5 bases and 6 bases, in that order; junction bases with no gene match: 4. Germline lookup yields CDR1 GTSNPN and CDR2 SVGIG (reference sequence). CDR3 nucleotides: TGTGCCTGGCTTAGCGGGAAGGATACGCAGTATTTT. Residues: CAWLSGKDTQYF.

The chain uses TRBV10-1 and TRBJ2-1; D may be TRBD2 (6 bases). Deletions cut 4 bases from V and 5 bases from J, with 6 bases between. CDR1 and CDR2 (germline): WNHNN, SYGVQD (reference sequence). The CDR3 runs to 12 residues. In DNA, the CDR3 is TGCGCCAGCAGTGGACTAGACAATGAGCAGTTCTTC. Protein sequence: CASSGLDNEQFF.

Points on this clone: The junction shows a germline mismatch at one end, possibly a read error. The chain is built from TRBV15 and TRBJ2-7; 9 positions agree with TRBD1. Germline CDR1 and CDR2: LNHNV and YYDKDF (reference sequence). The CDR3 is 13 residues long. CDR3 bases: TGTGCCACCAGCAGAGACCAACGGGACAGGGTACACTTC. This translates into CATSRDQRDRVHF. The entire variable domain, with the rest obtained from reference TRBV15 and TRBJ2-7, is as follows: DAMVIQNPRYQVTQFGKPVTLSCSQTLNHNVMYWYQQKSSQAPKLLFHYYDKDFNNEADTPDNFQSRRPNTSFCFLDIRSPGLGDTAMYLCATSRDQRDRVHFGPGTRLTVT.

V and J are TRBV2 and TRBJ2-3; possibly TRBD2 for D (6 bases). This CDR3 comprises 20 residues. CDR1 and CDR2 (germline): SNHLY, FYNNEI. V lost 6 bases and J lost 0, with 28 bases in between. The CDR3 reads CASRGWSSGLGIWSTDTQYF. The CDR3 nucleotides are TGTGCCAGCAGGGGGTGGAGCAGCGGGCTGGGGATATGGAGCACAGATACGCAGTATTTT.